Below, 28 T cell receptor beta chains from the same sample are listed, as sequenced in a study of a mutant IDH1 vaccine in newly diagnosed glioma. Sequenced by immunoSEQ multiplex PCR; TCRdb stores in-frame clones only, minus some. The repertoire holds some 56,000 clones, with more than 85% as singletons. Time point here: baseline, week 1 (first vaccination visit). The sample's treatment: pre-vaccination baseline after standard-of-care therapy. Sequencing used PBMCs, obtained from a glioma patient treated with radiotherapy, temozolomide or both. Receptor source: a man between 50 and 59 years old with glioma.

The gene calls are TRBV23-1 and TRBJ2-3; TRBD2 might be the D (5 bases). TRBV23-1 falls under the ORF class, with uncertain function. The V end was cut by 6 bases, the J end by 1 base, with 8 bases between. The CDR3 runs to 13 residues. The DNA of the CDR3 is TGCGCCAGCAGCCGGACTGGCACAGATACGCAGTATTTT. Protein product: CASSRTGTDTQYF.

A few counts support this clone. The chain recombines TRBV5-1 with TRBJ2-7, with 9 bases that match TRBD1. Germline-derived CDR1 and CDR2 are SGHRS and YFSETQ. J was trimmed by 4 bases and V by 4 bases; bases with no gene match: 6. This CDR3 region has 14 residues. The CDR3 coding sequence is TGCGCCAGCAGCCCGATGGGACAGGGTTACGAGCAGTACTTC. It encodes CASSPMGQGYEQYF. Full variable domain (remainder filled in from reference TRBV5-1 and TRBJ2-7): KAGVTQTPRYLIKTRGQQVTLSCSPISGHRSVSWYQQTPGQGLQFLFEYFSETQRNKGNFPGRFSGRQFSNSRSEMNVSTLELGDSALYLCASSPMGQGYEQYFGPGTRLTVT.

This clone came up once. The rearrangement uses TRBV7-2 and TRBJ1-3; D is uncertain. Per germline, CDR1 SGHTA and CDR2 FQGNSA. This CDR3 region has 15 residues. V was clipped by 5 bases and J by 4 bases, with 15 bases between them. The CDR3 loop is CASSPPRPGGNTIYF. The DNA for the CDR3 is TGTGCCAGCAGCCCCCCGCGCCCGGGCGGAAACACCATATATTTT. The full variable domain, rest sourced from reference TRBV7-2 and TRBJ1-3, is GAGVSQSPSNKVTEKGKDVELRCDPISGHTALYWYRQSLGQGLEFLIYFQGNSAPDKSGLPSDRFSAERTGGSVSTLTIQRTQQEDSAVYLCASSPPRPGGNTIYFGEGSWLTVV.

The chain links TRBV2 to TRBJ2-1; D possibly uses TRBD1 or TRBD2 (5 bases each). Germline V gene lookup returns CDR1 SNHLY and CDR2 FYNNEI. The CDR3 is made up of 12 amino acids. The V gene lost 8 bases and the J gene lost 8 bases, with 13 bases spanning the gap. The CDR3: CASSGRGYEQFF. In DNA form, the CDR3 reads TGTGCCAGCTCCGGACGGGGCTATGAGCAGTTCTTC.

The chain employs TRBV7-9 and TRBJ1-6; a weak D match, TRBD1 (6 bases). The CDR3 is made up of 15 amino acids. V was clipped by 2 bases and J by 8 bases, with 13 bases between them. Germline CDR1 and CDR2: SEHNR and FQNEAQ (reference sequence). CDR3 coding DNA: TGTGCCAGCAGCTTAAACACCAGGGGCTATTCACCCCTCCACTTT. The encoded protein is CASSLNTRGYSPLHF. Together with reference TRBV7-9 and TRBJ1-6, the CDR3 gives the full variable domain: DTGVSQNPRHKITKRGQNVTFRCDPISEHNRLYWYRQTLGQGPEFLTYFQNEAQLEKSRLLSDRFSAERPKGSFSTLEIQRTEQGDSAMYLCASSLNTRGYSPLHFGNGTRLTVT.

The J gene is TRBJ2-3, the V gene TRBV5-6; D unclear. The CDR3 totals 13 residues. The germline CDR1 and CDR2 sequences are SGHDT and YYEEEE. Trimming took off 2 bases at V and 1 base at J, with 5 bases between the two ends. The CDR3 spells CASSFRGTDTQYF. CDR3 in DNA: TGTGCCAGCAGCTTTAGGGGCACAGATACGCAGTATTTT.

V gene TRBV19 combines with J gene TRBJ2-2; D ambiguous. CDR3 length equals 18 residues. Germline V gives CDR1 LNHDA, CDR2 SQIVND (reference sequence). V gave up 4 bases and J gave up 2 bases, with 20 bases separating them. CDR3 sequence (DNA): TGTGCCAGTAGTAGTCCCTCCCTAAGACACCTTAACACCGGGGAGCTGTTTTTT. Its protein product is CASSSPSLRHLNTGELFF.

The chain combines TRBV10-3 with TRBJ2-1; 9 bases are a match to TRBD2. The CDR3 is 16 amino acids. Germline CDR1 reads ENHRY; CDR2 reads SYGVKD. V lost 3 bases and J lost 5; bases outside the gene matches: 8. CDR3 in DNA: TGTGCCATCAGTGACTATCGGACTAGCGCAAACAATGAGCAGTTCTTC. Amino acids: CAISDYRTSANNEQFF.

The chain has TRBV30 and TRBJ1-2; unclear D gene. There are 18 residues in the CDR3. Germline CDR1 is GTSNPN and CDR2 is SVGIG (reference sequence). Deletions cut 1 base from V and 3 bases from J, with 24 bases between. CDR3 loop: CAWSGEASGVAWDYGYTF. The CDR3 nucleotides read TGTGCCTGGAGTGGCGAGGCGAGTGGGGTGGCATGGGACTATGGCTACACCTTC.

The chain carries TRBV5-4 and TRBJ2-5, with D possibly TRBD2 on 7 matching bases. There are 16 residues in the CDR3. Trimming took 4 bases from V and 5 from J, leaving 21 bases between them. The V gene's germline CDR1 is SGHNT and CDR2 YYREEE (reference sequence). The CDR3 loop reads CASSGGLLGGWETQYF. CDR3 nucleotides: TGTGCCAGCAGCGGGGGCTTGTTGGGGGGGTGGGAGACCCAGTACTTC.

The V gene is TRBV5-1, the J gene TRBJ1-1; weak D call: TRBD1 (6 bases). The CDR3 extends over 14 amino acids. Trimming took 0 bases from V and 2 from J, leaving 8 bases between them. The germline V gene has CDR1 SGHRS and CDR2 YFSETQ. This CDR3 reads CASSLAGANTEAFF. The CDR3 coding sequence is TGCGCCAGCAGCTTGGCAGGGGCTAACACTGAAGCTTTCTTT. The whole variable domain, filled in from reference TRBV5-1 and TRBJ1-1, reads KAGVTQTPRYLIKTRGQQVTLSCSPISGHRSVSWYQQTPGQGLQFLFEYFSETQRNKGNFPGRFSGRQFSNSRSEMNVSTLELGDSALYLCASSLAGANTEAFFGQGTRLTVV.

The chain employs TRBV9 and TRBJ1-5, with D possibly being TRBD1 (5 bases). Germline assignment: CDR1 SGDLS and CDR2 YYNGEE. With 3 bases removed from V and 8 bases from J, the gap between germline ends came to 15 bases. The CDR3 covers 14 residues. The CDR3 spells CASSATRDGKPQHF. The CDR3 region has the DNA TGTGCCAGCAGCGCTACCAGGGACGGAAAGCCCCAGCATTTT.

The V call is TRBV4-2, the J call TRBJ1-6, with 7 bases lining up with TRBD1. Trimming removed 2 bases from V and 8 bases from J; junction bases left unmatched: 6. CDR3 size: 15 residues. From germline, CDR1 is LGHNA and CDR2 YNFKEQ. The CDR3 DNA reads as TGTGCCAGCAGCCAATTATGGGACAGCGATTCACCCCTCCACTTT. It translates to CASSQLWDSDSPLHF.

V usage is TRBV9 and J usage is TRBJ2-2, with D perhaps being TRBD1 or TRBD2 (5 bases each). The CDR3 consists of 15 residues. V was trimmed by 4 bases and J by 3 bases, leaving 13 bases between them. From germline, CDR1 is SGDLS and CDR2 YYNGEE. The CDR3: CASSPLGTDTGELFF. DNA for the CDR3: TGTGCCAGCAGCCCGCTTGGGACCGACACCGGGGAGCTGTTTTTT. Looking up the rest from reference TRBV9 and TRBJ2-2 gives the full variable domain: DSGVTQTPKHLITATGQRVTLRCSPRSGDLSVYWYQQSLDQGLQFLIQYYNGEERAKGNILERFSAQQFPDLHSELNLSSLELGDSALYFCASSPLGTDTGELFFGEGSRLTVL.

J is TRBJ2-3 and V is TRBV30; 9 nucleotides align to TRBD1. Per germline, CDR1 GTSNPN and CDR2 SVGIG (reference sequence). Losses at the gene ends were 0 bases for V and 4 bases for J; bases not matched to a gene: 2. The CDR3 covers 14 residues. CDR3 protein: CAWSVGQGPDTQYF. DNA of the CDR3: TGTGCCTGGAGTGTGGGACAGGGTCCAGATACGCAGTATTTT.

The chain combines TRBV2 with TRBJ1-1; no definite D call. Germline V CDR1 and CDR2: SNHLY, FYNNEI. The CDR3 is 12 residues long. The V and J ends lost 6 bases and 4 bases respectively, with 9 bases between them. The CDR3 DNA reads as TGTGCCAGCAGGGACCAAGGCACTGAAGCTTTCTTT. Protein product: CASRDQGTEAFF.

The CDR3 is CASSLSPGTAYEQYF. As DNA, the CDR3 is TGTGCCAGCAGCTTGAGTCCGGGCACCGCCTACGAGCAGTACTTC. V gene TRBV5-6 combines with J gene TRBJ2-7; D unclear. The CDR3 has 15 amino acids. The ends were cut back, 1 base at V and 2 bases at J, with 13 bases in the middle. Germline V lookup: CDR1 SGHDT, CDR2 YYEEEE. Drawing the rest from reference TRBV5-6 and TRBJ2-7, the complete variable domain is DAGVTQSPTHLIKTRGQQVTLRCSPKSGHDTVSWYQQALGQGPQFIFQYYEEEERQRGNFPDRFSGHQFPNYSSELNVNALLLGDSALYLCASSLSPGTAYEQYFGPGTRLTVT.

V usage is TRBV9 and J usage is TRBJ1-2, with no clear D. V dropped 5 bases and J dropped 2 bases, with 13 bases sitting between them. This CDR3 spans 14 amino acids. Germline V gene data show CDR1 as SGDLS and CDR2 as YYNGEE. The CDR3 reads CASSEGATNYGYTF. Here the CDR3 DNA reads TGTGCCAGCAGTGAGGGCGCAACCAACTATGGCTACACCTTC.

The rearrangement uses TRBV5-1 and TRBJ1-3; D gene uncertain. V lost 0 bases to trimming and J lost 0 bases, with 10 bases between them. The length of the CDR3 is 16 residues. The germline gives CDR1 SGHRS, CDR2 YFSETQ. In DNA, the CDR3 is TGCGCCAGCAGCTTGGACAGTGGCATCTCTGGAAACACCATATATTTT. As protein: CASSLDSGISGNTIYF.

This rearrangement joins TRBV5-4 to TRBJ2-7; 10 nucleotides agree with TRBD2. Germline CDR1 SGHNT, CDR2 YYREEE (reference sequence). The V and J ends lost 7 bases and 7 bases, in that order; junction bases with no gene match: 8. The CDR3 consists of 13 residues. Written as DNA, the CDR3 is TGTGCCAGCGGGACTAGCGTCACTCAGGAGCAGTACTTC. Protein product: CASGTSVTQEQYF.

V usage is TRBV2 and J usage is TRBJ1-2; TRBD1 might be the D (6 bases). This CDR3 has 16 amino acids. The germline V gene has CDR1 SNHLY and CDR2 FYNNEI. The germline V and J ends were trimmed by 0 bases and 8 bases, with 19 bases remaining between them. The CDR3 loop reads CASSEAPYRETMGYTF. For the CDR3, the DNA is TGTGCCAGCAGTGAAGCCCCTTACAGGGAAACTATGGGCTACACCTTC.

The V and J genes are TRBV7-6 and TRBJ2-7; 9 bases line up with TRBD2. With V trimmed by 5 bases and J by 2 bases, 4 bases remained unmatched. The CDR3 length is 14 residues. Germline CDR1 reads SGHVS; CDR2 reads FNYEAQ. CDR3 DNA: TGTGCCAGCAGCCTTAGCGGGAGCCCCTACGAGCAGTACTTC. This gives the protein CASSLSGSPYEQYF.

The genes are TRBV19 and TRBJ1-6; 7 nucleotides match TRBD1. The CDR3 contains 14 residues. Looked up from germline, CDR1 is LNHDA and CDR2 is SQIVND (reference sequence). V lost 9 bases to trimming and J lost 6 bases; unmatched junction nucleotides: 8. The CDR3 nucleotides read TGTGCCAGCAGACAGGGCTACCCTAATTCACCCCTCCACTTT. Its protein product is CASRQGYPNSPLHF.

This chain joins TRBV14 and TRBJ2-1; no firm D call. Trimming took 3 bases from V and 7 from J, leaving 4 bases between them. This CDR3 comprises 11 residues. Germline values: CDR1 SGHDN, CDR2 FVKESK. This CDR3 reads CASSQINEQFF. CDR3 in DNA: TGTGCCAGCAGCCAGATTAATGAGCAGTTCTTC. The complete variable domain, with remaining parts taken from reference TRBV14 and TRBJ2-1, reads EAGVTQFPSHSVIEKGQTVTLRCDPISGHDNLYWYRRVMGKEIKFLLHFVKESKQDESGMPNNRFLAERTGGTYSTLKVQPAELEDSGVYFCASSQINEQFFGPGTRLTVL.

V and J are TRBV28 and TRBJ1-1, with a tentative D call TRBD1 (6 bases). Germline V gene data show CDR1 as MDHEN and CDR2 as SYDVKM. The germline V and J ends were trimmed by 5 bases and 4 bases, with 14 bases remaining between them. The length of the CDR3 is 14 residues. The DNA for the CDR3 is TGTGCCAGCAGTCCCGGGGGCAGCGCCACTGAAGCTTTCTTT. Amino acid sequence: CASSPGGSATEAFF.

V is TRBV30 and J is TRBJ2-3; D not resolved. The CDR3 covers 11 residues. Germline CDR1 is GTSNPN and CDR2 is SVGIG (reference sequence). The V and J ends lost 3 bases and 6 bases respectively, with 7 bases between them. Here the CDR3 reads CAWSPADTQYF. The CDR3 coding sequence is TGTGCCTGGAGCCCAGCCGATACGCAGTATTTT.

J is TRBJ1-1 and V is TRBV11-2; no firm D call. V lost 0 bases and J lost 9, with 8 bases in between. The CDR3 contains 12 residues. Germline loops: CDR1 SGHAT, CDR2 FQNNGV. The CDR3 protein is CASSLDRVKAFF. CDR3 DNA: TGTGCCAGCAGCTTAGATCGGGTTAAAGCTTTCTTT.

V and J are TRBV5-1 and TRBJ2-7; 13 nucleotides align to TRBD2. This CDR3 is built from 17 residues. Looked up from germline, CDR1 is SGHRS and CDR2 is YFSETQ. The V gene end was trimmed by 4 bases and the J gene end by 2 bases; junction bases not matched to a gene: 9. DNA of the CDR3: TGCGCCAGCAGCGGACTACCCGGGACTAGCGGGGCCTACGAGCAGTACTTC. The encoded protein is CASSGLPGTSGAYEQYF.